This TCR beta chain was identified during a study of regulatory and conventional T cells in RAG deficiency. Data came from immunoSEQ multiplex PCR; TCRdb stores just in-frame clones and leaves some out. The data contain around 30,000 clones, about nine tenths of them singletons. Turning to this clone: The antigen remains unidentified.

Whole-study findings and limits: Shorter CDR3s in all patient subsets; >75% Treg-Tconv overlap in Omenn.

This CDR3 has 16 amino acids. CDR1 and CDR2 from the germline V gene are WSHSY and SAAADI. Trimming took 4 bases from V and 2 from J, leaving 16 bases between them. The same sample was also studied in work on regulatory T cells. That study reports: The primer mix had 52 TRBV and 13 TRBJ primers.

The sequenced material came from CD8+ T cells sorted from blood. V gene TRBV10-2 combines with J gene TRBJ2-3; D gene uncertain. The TCR originated in a human donor in good health. Written as DNA, the CDR3 is TGCGCCAGCAGTGCCTCAGTCAGTTGGAACACAGATACGCAGTATTTT. This codes for CASSASVSWNTDTQYF.